This T cell receptor beta chain was identified during a study of human T cells and chemical hapten exposure. Study-level information: The patients, most of them female, presented with alopecia areata, totalis or universalis.

Regarding time point: pre-sensitization, week 0. Documented treatment: therapeutic diphenylcyclopropenone sensitization with weekly scalp DPC. TCRdb re-analysed the RACE reads in MiXCR, keeping a single row per CDR3 protein. This table holds 95,000 to 150,000 distinct CDR3 sequences, around an eighth found once. Germline values: CDR1 MNHEY, CDR2 SVGEGT. This CDR3 is built from 16 residues. The V segment lost 7 bases and the J segment 2 bases; nucleotides outside the gene matches: 13. The origin of this receptor is a woman younger than 35 with alopecia areata. Some clones in this sample may be carry-over from other donors' samples. The sample consisted of whole blood, taken in connection with sensitization to the hapten diphenylcyclopropenone (DPC). The chain joins TRBV6-2 or TRBV6-3 to TRBJ2-5; TRBD1 matches at 7 bases. CDR3 DNA sequence: TGTGCCAGCACCTCAGCAGGGGGAAAGGGGCAAGAGACCCAGTACTTC. Translated: CASTSAGGKGQETQYF.